Listed below are T cell receptor beta chains from one sample, sequenced in a study of cytomegalovirus exposure and HLA in healthy donors. Produced via immunoSEQ multiplex PCR; TCRdb's table is partial and in-frame only. The table records 200,000 or so clones, 65% to 85% of them present only once. Input material: PBMCs. These receptors originate from a boy younger than 10 in good health and CMV-seronegative. Each CDR3 is given with its conserved first and last residue. The D gene is left open where the match is weak. The listing skips clone size in some rows; elsewhere it reads once, few, many or a size class.

>TRBV29-1|.|TRBJ2-3|.
TGCAGCGTTGAGCCCGGGGGAGTAGGCACAGATACGCAGTATTTT
CSVEPGGVGTDTQYF
>TRBV21-1|.|TRBJ2-7|.
TGTGCCAGCAGCAAAGAGGTACAGGGGGCGAAAAAGACCTACGAGCAGTACTTC
CASSKEVQGAKKTYEQYF
>TRBV10-2|.|TRBJ1-2|.
TGCGCCAGCAGTGTCCCCTTAACAGGGTTTGGTAACTATGGCTACACCTTC
CASSVPLTGFGNYGYTF
>TRBV2|.|TRBJ1-1|.
TGTGCCAGCGGGACAAGCACTGAAGCTTTCTTT
CASGTSTEAFF
>TRBV6-5|.|TRBJ2-7|.
TGTGCCAGCGAAAAGACAGTTTCCTCCTACGAGCAGTACTTC
CASEKTVSSYEQYF
>TRBV5-1|TRBD1|TRBJ2-5|.
TGCGCCAGCAGCCCGTGGACAGGGAAAGAGACCCAGTACTTC
CASSPWTGKETQYF
>TRBV7-3|.|TRBJ2-2|.
TGTGCCACCCGACTGACCTCAGACACCGGGGAGCTGTTTTTT
CATRLTSDTGELFF
>TRBV10-3|.|TRBJ2-7|.
TGTGCCATCAGTGAGTTCCCTCGGTCCGAGCAGTACTTC
CAISEFPRSEQYF
>TRBV9|.|TRBJ2-7|.
TGTGCCAGCAGCGTAGGGGGGGACAGTACCTACGAGCAGTACTTC
CASSVGGDSTYEQYF
>TRBV2|.|TRBJ2-3|.
TGTGCCAGCACTTCCTCCCGCACAGATACGCAGTATTTT
CASTSSRTDTQYF
>TRBV7-6|TRBD1|TRBJ1-1|.
TGTGCCAGCAGCTTACGCTCAACAGGGGGCTCGGTGAAAGCTTTCTTT
CASSLRSTGGSVKAFF
>TRBV4-3|.|TRBJ2-6|.
TGCGCCAGCAGCCCAGGGGTCTCTGGGGCCAACGTCCTGACTTTC
CASSPGVSGANVLTF
>TRBV7-6|.|TRBJ2-3|.
TGTGCCAGCAGTCAAACCGCGAGCGGATTTAGCACAGATACGCAGTATTTT
CASSQTASGFSTDTQYF
>TRBV7-2|TRBD2|TRBJ2-5|once
TGTGCCAGCAGCCCCCTCCGGACTAGCGGGGGCGAAGAGACCCAGTACTTC
CASSPLRTSGGEETQYF
>TRBV5-4|TRBD1|TRBJ2-4|.
TGTGCCAGCAGCCTGATACAGGGGGCAGCCAAAAACATTCAGTACTTC
CASSLIQGAAKNIQYF
>TRBV19|.|TRBJ1-5|.
TGTGCCAGTAGGGAGAGGGTTTATAGCAATCAGCCCCAGCATTTT
CASRERVYSNQPQHF
>TRBV10-3|TRBD1|TRBJ2-2|.
TGTGCCACCGGGACAGCGGATCCGAACACCGGGGAGCTGTTTTTT
CATGTADPNTGELFF
>TRBV6-1|.|TRBJ1-1|.
TGTGCCAGCAGAAGAACCACAGGGAGCACTGAAGCTTTCTTT
CASRRTTGSTEAFF
>TRBV7-3|.|TRBJ1-2|.
TGTGCCAGCAGCAAGAGGGGGGGTACCGGCTACACCTTC
CASSKRGGTGYTF
>TRBV11-1|TRBD2|TRBJ2-1|.
TGTGCCAGCAGTCCCCTCGGGGGGGCAGGGAATGAGCAGTTCTTC
CASSPLGGAGNEQFF
>TRBV16|.|TRBJ2-1|.
TGTGCCAGCAGCCAATCGACACTAGATGGCAATGAGCAGTTCTTC
CASSQSTLDGNEQFF
>TRBV2|.|TRBJ2-2|once
TGTGCCAGCAGTACGGAGTTGTCCGGGGAGCTGTTTTTT
CASSTELSGELFF
>TRBV5-1|TRBD2|TRBJ2-5|.
TGCGCCAGCAGCCCGGGCACTAGCGTCGAGACCCAGTACTTC
CASSPGTSVETQYF